Below, 15 T cell receptor beta chains from the same sample are listed, as sequenced in a study of PD-L1 blockade in urothelial cancer. Sequencing was performed with immunoSEQ multiplex PCR; in TCRdb, only in-frame clones are kept and a portion is missing. The table shows under 40,000 clones, with nearly 90% occurring only once. Time point denoted: peripheral blood 6 weeks after treatment start. Sequencing was performed on PBMCs, taken around atezolizumab (anti-PD-L1) treatment. Source of these receptors: a man older than 75 with urothelial cancer.

The chain uses TRBV5-1 and TRBJ2-1; D not resolved. CDR3 length equals 15 residues. In germline, CDR1 is SGHRS, CDR2 YFSETQ. Trimming took 2 bases from V and 0 from J, leaving 9 bases between them. CDR3 sequence reads: CASSFDSRSYNEQFF. The DNA of the CDR3 is TGCGCCAGCAGCTTCGACTCCCGCTCCTACAATGAGCAGTTCTTC.

The chain couples TRBV25-1 to TRBJ2-1, with 7 bases matching TRBD2. CDR3 size: 13 residues. V lost 8 bases to trimming and J lost 7 bases; unmatched junction nucleotides: 8. In germline, CDR1 is MGHDK, CDR2 SYGVNS. DNA for the CDR3: TGTGCCAGCGCTGTAGCGGGCCTTAATGAGCAGTTCTTC. Translation: CASAVAGLNEQFF.

The chain has TRBV5-1 and TRBJ2-7, with TRBD1 identical over 7 bases. Germline CDR1 is SGHRS and CDR2 is YFSETQ. Unmatched junction bases numbered 5, after V lost 3 bases and J lost 2 bases. The CDR3 extends over 14 amino acids. CDR3 DNA: TGCGCCAGCAGCTCTACGGGACAGCCCTACGAGCAGTACTTC. This gives the protein CASSSTGQPYEQYF.

V usage is TRBV6-5 and J usage is TRBJ1-1, with TRBD1 as a possible D gene (6 bases). V shed 2 bases and J shed 1 base, with 14 bases lying between them. The CDR3 totals 16 residues. Germline CDR1 MNHEY, CDR2 SVGAGI. CDR3 sequence: CASSYGGAGANTEAFF. In nucleotides, the CDR3 is TGTGCCAGCAGTTACGGGGGCGCAGGGGCGAACACTGAAGCTTTCTTT.

The J gene is TRBJ2-7, the V gene TRBV30; 7 bases match TRBD1. The CDR3 consists of 12 residues. Germline lookup yields CDR1 GTSNPN and CDR2 SVGIG (reference sequence). The V gene end was trimmed by 5 bases and the J gene end by 3 bases; junction bases not matched to a gene: 4. In DNA, the CDR3 is TGTGCCTGGGACCGGGACAGCTACGAGCAGTACTTC. Its protein product is CAWDRDSYEQYF.

V and J are TRBV18 and TRBJ1-1, with a weak D call TRBD1 (5 bases). Germline V gene data show CDR1 as KGHSH and CDR2 as LQKENI. Trimming pared 4 bases from V and 3 bases from J, leaving 12 bases between. CDR3 length: 14 amino acids. In nucleotides, the CDR3 is TGTGCCAGCTCACTTCAGGGTCAGTACACTGAAGCTTTCTTT. This encodes CASSLQGQYTEAFF.

The chain joins TRBV5-6 to TRBJ2-7, with 7 bases fitting TRBD1. With V trimmed by 1 base and J by 4 bases, 2 bases remained unmatched. From germline, CDR1 is SGHDT and CDR2 YYEEEE. CDR3 size: 13 residues. The CDR3 sequence is CASSLRGRYEQYF. CDR3 nucleotides: TGTGCCAGCAGCTTGAGGGGGCGGTACGAGCAGTACTTC.

The chain joins TRBV6-1 to TRBJ2-7; tentative D call: TRBD1 (5 bases). There are 12 residues in the CDR3. From germline, CDR1 is MNHNS and CDR2 SASEGT. Trimming shortened V by 7 bases and J by 7 bases, and 14 bases separated the two germline ends. The CDR3 spells CASTTQGREQYF. The CDR3, as DNA: TGTGCCAGCACGACCCAGGGAAGGGAGCAGTACTTC.

The J gene is TRBJ2-2, the V gene TRBV7-7; D call uncertain. Trimming cost V 2 bases and J 1 base, with 5 bases left between them. CDR3 length: 14 residues. CDR1 SSHAT and CDR2 FNYEAQ come from the germline V gene (reference sequence). The CDR3 loop reads CASSLILNTGELFF. In DNA form, the CDR3 reads TGTGCCAGCAGCTTAATCCTGAACACCGGGGAGCTGTTTTTT. Combining the CDR3 with reference TRBV7-7 and TRBJ2-2 gives the whole variable domain GAGVSQSPRYKVTKRGQDVTLRCDPISSHATLYWYQQALGQGPEFLTYFNYEAQPDKSGLPSDRFSAERPEGSISTLTIQRTEQRDSAMYRCASSLILNTGELFFGEGSRLTVL.

The V and J genes are TRBV11-2 and TRBJ2-7; 8 nucleotides line up with TRBD2. This CDR3 has 16 residues. V lost 0 bases and J lost 4; bases outside the gene matches: 8. Germline-derived CDR1 and CDR2 are SGHAT and FQNNGV. This chain's CDR3 is CASSLDRISGVYEQYF. The CDR3, as DNA: TGTGCCAGCAGCTTAGATCGAATTAGCGGGGTATACGAGCAGTACTTC.

The rearrangement uses TRBV5-4 and TRBJ2-3, with D possibly matching TRBD2 (6 bases). Deletions cut 4 bases from V and 2 bases from J, with 17 bases between. Germline CDR1 is SGHNT and CDR2 is YYREEE (reference sequence). CDR3 length equals 16 residues. Written as DNA, the CDR3 is TGTGCCAGCAGCCCCTCGCCTGCGGGGAACACAGATACGCAGTATTTT. Translated, it gives CASSPSPAGNTDTQYF.

This clone was seen a handful of times. The chain couples TRBV5-1 to TRBJ1-2, with unresolved D. Trimming took 0 bases from V and 2 from J, leaving 8 bases between them. The CDR3 is made up of 14 amino acids. Per germline, CDR1 SGHRS and CDR2 YFSETQ. CDR3 sequence (DNA): TGCGCCAGCAGCTTGGACAGCATAAACTATGGCTACACCTTC. It yields the protein CASSLDSINYGYTF.

The chain employs TRBV18 and TRBJ2-7, with TRBD2 matching 10 bases. The CDR3 spans 15 residues. Germline V gene data show CDR1 as KGHSH and CDR2 as LQKENI. The trim removed 2 bases at V and 2 bases at J, leaving 3 bases unmatched. CDR3 sequence: CASSPELAGPYEQYF. The CDR3 nucleotides read TGTGCCAGCTCACCAGAACTAGCGGGGCCCTACGAGCAGTACTTC.

The chain joins TRBV11-3 to TRBJ2-5, with 7 bases lining up with TRBD1. J was trimmed by 1 base and V by 3 bases; bases with no gene match: 8. Germline loops: CDR1 SGHNT, CDR2 YENEEA. The CDR3 loop spans 16 amino acids. CDR3: CASSFGVGTAQETQYF. CDR3 DNA sequence: TGTGCCAGCAGCTTCGGCGTGGGGACAGCCCAAGAGACCCAGTACTTC.

The chain carries TRBV10-2 and TRBJ2-5, with TRBD2 matching 12 bases. Germline CDR1 reads WSHSY; CDR2 reads SAAADI. The CDR3 has 15 amino acids. Germline trimming cut 6 bases from V and 5 bases from J; bases unmatched to any gene: 7. The CDR3 region is CASSPRLAGAETQYF. In DNA form, the CDR3 reads TGCGCCAGCAGCCCCCGACTAGCGGGAGCGGAGACCCAGTACTTC.